Shown below are 26 T cell receptor beta chains from a single sample sequenced in a study of T cells after yellow fever vaccination. TCRdb re-analysed the 5' RACE reads in MiXCR, keeping a single row per CDR3 protein. The profile shows 250,000 to 300,000 distinct CDR3 sequences, roughly 9% of them singletons. Sequences were derived from CD4+ T cells sorted from PBMCs, sampled 5 days after the yellow fever booster vaccination. Source of these receptors: a man aged 18-30 years who received the YFV17D yellow fever vaccine.

This clonotype was seen a handful of times. This rearrangement joins TRBV7-2 to TRBJ2-1; maybe TRBD2 (5 bases). The CDR3 has 14 amino acids. With 5 bases removed from V and 7 bases from J, the gap between germline ends came to 15 bases. Germline CDR1 and CDR2: SGHTA and FQGNSA. The CDR3 bases are TGTGCCAGCAGCCCGAGGGCCATCCTGAATGAGCAGTTCTTC. This gives the protein CASSPRAILNEQFF.

In its sample, this clonotype was seen a few times. This chain links TRBV9 with TRBJ2-5; tentatively, D is TRBD1 or TRBD2 (6 bases each). The CDR3 covers 16 residues. Trimming pared 0 bases from V and 2 bases from J, leaving 14 bases between. From germline, CDR1 is SGDLS and CDR2 YYNGEE. The CDR3 nucleotides read TGTGCCAGCAGCGTAGTAACGGGGGCGGTACAAGAGACCCAGTACTTC. Its translation is CASSVVTGAVQETQYF.

The rearrangement links TRBV19 to TRBJ2-6; D is possibly TRBD1 or TRBD2 (5 bases each). This CDR3 region has 16 residues. Trimming left V 3 bases short and J 0 bases short, with 9 bases between. Germline V gives CDR1 LNHDA, CDR2 SQIVND (reference sequence). The CDR3 DNA reads TGTGCCAGTAGTATTGAGGGGAGCTCTGGGGCCAACGTCCTGACTTTC. The encoded protein is CASSIEGSSGANVLTF.

This clonotype was observed a few times. The chain employs TRBV6-5 and TRBJ2-3, with 8 bases matching TRBD1. Germline values: CDR1 MNHEY, CDR2 SVGAGI. The junction had 3 bases not matched to a gene; V was cut back by 2 bases and J by 2 bases. This CDR3 is 15 amino acids long. CDR3 DNA sequence: TGTGCCAGCAGTTACGGGGACAGGTTCACAGATACGCAGTATTTT. Translated, it gives CASSYGDRFTDTQYF.

This clonotype showed up many times. The rearrangement links TRBV9 to TRBJ2-3; 8 positions match TRBD2. Germline V gene lookup returns CDR1 SGDLS and CDR2 YYNGEE. With V trimmed by 0 bases and J by 4 bases, 4 bases remained unmatched. CDR3 length: 15 amino acids. The CDR3 here is CASSVAGGPPDTQYF. The CDR3 DNA reads as TGTGCCAGCAGCGTAGCGGGGGGGCCCCCAGATACGCAGTATTTT.

This clonotype was seen more than once but under ten times. V is TRBV6-5 and J is TRBJ1-6; 9 bases match TRBD1. Germline assignment: CDR1 MNHEY and CDR2 SVGAGI. This CDR3 has 17 residues. The J segment lost 9 bases and the V segment lost 5 bases, leaving 14 bases of the junction unmatched. CDR3: CASSPGTGSIGGSPLHF. CDR3 nucleotide sequence: TGTGCCAGCAGTCCCGGGACAGGGTCGATTGGTGGTTCACCCCTCCACTTT.

Here the CDR3 reads CAIHQGAGLAEAFF. Written as DNA, the CDR3 is TGTGCCATCCATCAGGGGGCGGGTTTGGCTGAAGCTTTCTTT. V is TRBV10-3 and J is TRBJ1-1, with TRBD1 matching 8 bases. The trim removed 8 bases at V and 6 bases at J, leaving 11 bases unmatched. The CDR3 runs to 14 residues. Germline loops: CDR1 ENHRY, CDR2 SYGVKD.

This clonotype was detected ten times or more. V and J are TRBV7-2 and TRBJ2-5; D is possibly TRBD1 (5 bases). Trimming took off 4 bases at V and 4 bases at J, with 13 bases between the two ends. CDR1 is SGHTA and CDR2 is FQGNSA in the germline V gene. The CDR3 is 14 residues long. CDR3 nucleotide sequence: TGTGCCAGCAGCTCTTCGACAGACGGAGAGACCCAGTACTTC. It specifies CASSSSTDGETQYF. Combining the CDR3 with reference TRBV7-2 and TRBJ2-5 gives the whole variable domain GAGVSQSPSNKVTEKGKDVELRCDPISGHTALYWYRQSLGQGLEFLIYFQGNSAPDKSGLPSDRFSAERTGGSVSTLTIQRTQQEDSAVYLCASSSSTDGETQYFGPGTRLLVL.

The genes are TRBV20-1 and TRBJ2-7, with D possibly matching TRBD1 (5 bases). This CDR3 comprises 13 residues. The V gene's germline CDR1 is DFQATT and CDR2 SNEGSKA (reference sequence). This CDR3 is CRARGTGSYEQYV. CDR3 sequence (DNA): TGCAGAGCTAGGGGAACGGGCTCCTACGAGCAGTACGTC.

V usage is TRBV12-3 or TRBV12-4 and J usage is TRBJ2-5; no reliable D call. The CDR3 totals 14 residues. Trimming removed 2 bases from V and 4 bases from J, with 11 bases in between. The CDR3 sequence is CASSLLSPPETQYF. CDR3 sequence (DNA): TGTGCCAGCAGTTTATTATCCCCTCCAGAGACCCAGTACTTC.

The chain recombines TRBV27 with TRBJ1-1; D may be TRBD1 (6 bases). This CDR3 is built from 15 residues. Looked up from germline, CDR1 is MNHEY and CDR2 is SMNVEV (reference sequence). The V gene lost 7 bases and the J gene lost 4 bases, with 19 bases spanning the gap. CDR3: CASTDRGPAVTEAFF. CDR3 bases: TGTGCCAGCACCGATCGGGGGCCCGCTGTCACTGAAGCTTTCTTT.

This clonotype came up a few times. V usage is TRBV2 and J usage is TRBJ2-7; 7 bases line up with TRBD1. CDR3 length: 14 amino acids. Germline V gene sequence: CDR1 SNHLY, CDR2 FYNNEI. The V and J ends lost 2 bases and 2 bases, in that order; junction bases with no gene match: 3. The DNA of the CDR3 is TGTGCCAGCAGTGAACAGGGGGTCCCCTACGAGCAGTACTTC. Translation gives CASSEQGVPYEQYF.

V gene TRBV6-2 or TRBV6-3 combines with J gene TRBJ2-1, with 8 bases identical to TRBD2. Per the germline V gene, CDR1 is MNHEY and CDR2 is SVGEGT. The CDR3 has 15 residues. The V gene end was trimmed by 8 bases and the J gene end by 4 bases; junction bases not matched to a gene: 10. CDR3 in amino acids: CASRFAGGEYNEQFF. The CDR3 DNA reads as TGTGCCAGCCGGTTTGCGGGGGGCGAGTACAATGAGCAGTTCTTC.

This clonotype was seen many times. The chain joins TRBV5-1 to TRBJ2-5; the D call may be TRBD1 or TRBD2 (5 bases each). Germline V CDR1 and CDR2: SGHRS, YFSETQ. The CDR3 consists of 15 residues. Trimming stripped 4 bases from V and 0 bases from J, with 13 bases between. The CDR3 protein is CASSLGEPYQETQYF. The CDR3 nucleotides are TGCGCCAGCAGCCTGGGGGAGCCGTACCAAGAGACCCAGTACTTC.

The chain is built from TRBV14 and TRBJ2-2; unclear D gene. Germline CDR1 reads SGHDN; CDR2 reads FVKESK. The germline V and J ends were trimmed by 1 base and 2 bases, with 11 bases remaining between them. The CDR3 length is 16 residues. CDR3 DNA: TGTGCCAGCAGCCAAGCTGGGATCACCAACACCGGGGAGCTGTTTTTT. Encoded protein: CASSQAGITNTGELFF.

This clonotype was seen a handful of times. V gene TRBV3-1 combines with J gene TRBJ2-1, with D tentatively TRBD1 or TRBD2 (6 bases each). The V gene lost 3 bases and the J gene lost 10 bases, with 10 bases spanning the gap. This CDR3 is built from 12 residues. CDR1 LGHDT and CDR2 YNNKEL come from the germline V gene (reference sequence). In nucleotides, the CDR3 is TGTGCCAGCAGCCAGGGGGGCGCCGAGCAGTTCTTC. As protein: CASSQGGAEQFF.

This clonotype appeared a few times. J is TRBJ2-7 and V is TRBV12-3 or TRBV12-4; D gene ambiguous. Deletions cut 6 bases from V and 4 bases from J, with 13 bases between. The CDR3 spans 13 residues. CDR3 sequence: CASSYGRQYEQYF. As DNA, the CDR3 is TGTGCCAGCAGCTACGGACGGCAGTACGAGCAGTACTTC.

Only a few counts were recorded for this clonotype. The V and J genes are TRBV4-1 and TRBJ1-1, with TRBD1 as a possible D gene (5 bases). Deletions cut 4 bases from V and 9 bases from J, with 27 bases between. The CDR3 totals 17 residues. Per germline, CDR1 MGHRA and CDR2 YSYEKL. The CDR3 sequence: CASSPPERVQAALQAFF. CDR3 DNA: TGCGCCAGCAGCCCCCCGGAGAGGGTACAGGCGGCCTTGCAAGCTTTCTTT.

This chain connects TRBV6-2 or TRBV6-3 to TRBJ1-5; D call uncertain. The CDR3 runs 14 residues. The germline V gene has CDR1 MNHEY and CDR2 SVGEGT. Trimming pared 4 bases from V and 9 bases from J, leaving 16 bases between. CDR3 protein: CASSWVGWAMPQHF. Here the CDR3 DNA reads TGTGCCAGCAGTTGGGTTGGCTGGGCTATGCCCCAGCATTTT.

This clonotype was detected many times. The chain is built from TRBV7-2 and TRBJ2-7, with D perhaps matching TRBD2 (5 bases). Germline CDR1 SGHTA, CDR2 FQGNSA. CDR3 length: 14 residues. V lost 3 bases to trimming and J lost 6 bases, with 15 bases between them. CDR3 in amino acids: CASSFVEGNGEQYV. CDR3 nucleotides: TGTGCCAGCAGCTTCGTCGAGGGTAACGGCGAGCAGTACGTC.

V gene TRBV14 combines with J gene TRBJ1-3; 7 positions match TRBD1. The CDR3 consists of 14 residues. The V and J ends lost 4 bases and 9 bases, in that order; junction bases with no gene match: 9. In germline, CDR1 is SGHDN, CDR2 FVKESK. CDR3 amino acids: CASSLRQGGRTIYF. CDR3 coding DNA: TGTGCCAGCAGCCTTCGACAGGGCGGTCGCACCATATATTTT.

The J gene is TRBJ2-7, the V gene TRBV19; D gene unclear. The CDR3 has 14 residues. V was cut by 4 bases and J by 1 base, with 11 bases left in between. Germline values: CDR1 LNHDA, CDR2 SQIVND (reference sequence). The CDR3 nucleotides read TGTGCCAGTAGTACCAGGACCGTTTCCTACGAGCAGTACGTC. This sequence encodes CASSTRTVSYEQYV.

The genes are TRBV10-3 and TRBJ2-5, with unresolved D. V was cut by 0 bases and J by 4 bases, with 9 bases left in between. CDR3 length equals 14 residues. Germline CDR1 reads ENHRY; CDR2 reads SYGVKD. Here the CDR3 DNA reads TGTGCCATCAGTGAGTCGAAGATGGGAGAGACCCAGTACTTC. This translates into CAISESKMGETQYF.

This clonotype was counted between two and nine times. The chain uses TRBV6-2 or TRBV6-3 and TRBJ2-1; TRBD2 aligns across 13 bases. This CDR3 is built from 17 residues. Germline lookup yields CDR1 MNHEY and CDR2 SVGEGT. After removal of 7 bases from V and 2 bases from J, the junction contained 8 bases not matched to a gene. The CDR3 is CASTMGTSGEPYNEQFF. CDR3 DNA: TGTGCCAGCACCATGGGGACTAGCGGGGAACCCTACAATGAGCAGTTCTTC.

The V and J genes are TRBV5-4 and TRBJ2-3; TRBD2 agrees at 10 bases. Germline V gene sequence: CDR1 SGHNT, CDR2 YYREEE (reference sequence). The length of the CDR3 is 16 residues. V lost 0 bases and J lost 4; bases outside the gene matches: 5. The CDR3 bases are TGTGCCAGCAGCTTGGCCCAGCGGGGGGGCCCAGATACGCAGTATTTT. This gives the protein CASSLAQRGGPDTQYF.

Only a few counts were recorded for this clonotype. The chain recombines TRBV20-1 with TRBJ1-2; 7 positions match TRBD1. Germline CDR1 is DFQATT and CDR2 is SNEGSKA (reference sequence). V shed 5 bases, J shed 4 bases, and the junction held 13 bases outside the gene matches. This CDR3 region has 15 residues. The CDR3 DNA reads TGCAGTGCTCTCCCCAGGGGGGTAGTGGGCTATGGCTACACCTTC. It specifies CSALPRGVVGYGYTF.